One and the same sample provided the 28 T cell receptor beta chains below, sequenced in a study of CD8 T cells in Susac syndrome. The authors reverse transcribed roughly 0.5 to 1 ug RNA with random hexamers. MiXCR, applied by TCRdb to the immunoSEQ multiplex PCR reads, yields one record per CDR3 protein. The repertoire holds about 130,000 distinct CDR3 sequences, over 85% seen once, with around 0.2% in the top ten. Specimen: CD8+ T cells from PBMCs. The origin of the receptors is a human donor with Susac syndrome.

The CDR3 reads CASSLGRQGYEQYF. DNA for the CDR3: TGTGCCAGCAGTTTAGGTCGACAGGGCTACGAGCAGTACTTC. This chain uses TRBV27 with TRBJ2-7, with 7 bases aligning to TRBD1. J was trimmed by 3 bases and V by 2 bases; bases with no gene match: 4. Germline assignment: CDR1 MNHEY and CDR2 SMNVEV (reference sequence). This CDR3 has 14 residues.

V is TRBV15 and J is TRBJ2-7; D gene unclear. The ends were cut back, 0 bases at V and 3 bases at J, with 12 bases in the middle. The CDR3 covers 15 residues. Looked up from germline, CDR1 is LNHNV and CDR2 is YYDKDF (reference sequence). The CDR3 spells CATSRERSSGYEQYF. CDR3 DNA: TGTGCCACCAGCAGAGAACGGAGTTCGGGCTACGAGCAGTACTTC.

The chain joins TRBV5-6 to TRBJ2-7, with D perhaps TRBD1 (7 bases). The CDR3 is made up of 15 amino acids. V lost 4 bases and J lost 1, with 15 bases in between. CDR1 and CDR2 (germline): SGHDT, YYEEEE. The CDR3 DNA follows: TGTGCCAGCAGCGACAACCCAGGGGGGTCCTACGAGCAGTACTTC. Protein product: CASSDNPGGSYEQYF. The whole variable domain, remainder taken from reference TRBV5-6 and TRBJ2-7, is DAGVTQSPTHLIKTRGQQVTLRCSPKSGHDTVSWYQQALGQGPQFIFQYYEEEERQRGNFPDRFSGHQFPNYSSELNVNALLLGDSALYLCASSDNPGGSYEQYFGPGTRLTVT.

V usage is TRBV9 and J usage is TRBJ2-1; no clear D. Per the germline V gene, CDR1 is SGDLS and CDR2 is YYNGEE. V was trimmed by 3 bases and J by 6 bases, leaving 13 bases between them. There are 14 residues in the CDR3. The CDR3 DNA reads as TGTGCCAGCAGCGAATCACGAGGACCCAATGAGCAGTTCTTC. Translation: CASSESRGPNEQFF.

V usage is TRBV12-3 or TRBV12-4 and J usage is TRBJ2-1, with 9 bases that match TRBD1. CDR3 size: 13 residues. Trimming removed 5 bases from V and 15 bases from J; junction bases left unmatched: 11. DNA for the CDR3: TGTGCCAGCAGTCCAAAAAACAGGGGGCCGCCGTTCTTC. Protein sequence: CASSPKNRGPPFF.

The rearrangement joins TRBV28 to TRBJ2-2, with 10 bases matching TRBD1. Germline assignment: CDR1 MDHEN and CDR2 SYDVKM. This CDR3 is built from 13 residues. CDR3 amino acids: CDSRDRGPGELFF. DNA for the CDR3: TGTGATTCCCGGGACAGGGGACCCGGGGAGCTGTTTTTT.

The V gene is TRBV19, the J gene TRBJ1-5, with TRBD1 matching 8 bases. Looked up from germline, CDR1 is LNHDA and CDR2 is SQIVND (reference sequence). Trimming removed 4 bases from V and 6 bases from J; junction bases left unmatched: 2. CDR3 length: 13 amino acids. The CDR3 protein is CASSSDRGQPQHF. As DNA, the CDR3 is TGTGCCAGTAGTAGCGACAGGGGTCAGCCCCAGCATTTT.

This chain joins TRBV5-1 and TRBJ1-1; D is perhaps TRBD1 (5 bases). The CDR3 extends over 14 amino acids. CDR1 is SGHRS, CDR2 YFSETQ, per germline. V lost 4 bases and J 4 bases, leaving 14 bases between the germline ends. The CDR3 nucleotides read TGCGCCAGCAGCCCGAGTGGGGCCCCCACTGAAGCTTTCTTT. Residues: CASSPSGAPTEAFF.

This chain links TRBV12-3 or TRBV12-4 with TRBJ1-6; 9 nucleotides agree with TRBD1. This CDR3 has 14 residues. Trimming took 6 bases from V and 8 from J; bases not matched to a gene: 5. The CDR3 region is CASSLGQGHSPLHF. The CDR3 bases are TGTGCCAGCAGCCTCGGACAGGGGCATTCACCCCTCCACTTT.

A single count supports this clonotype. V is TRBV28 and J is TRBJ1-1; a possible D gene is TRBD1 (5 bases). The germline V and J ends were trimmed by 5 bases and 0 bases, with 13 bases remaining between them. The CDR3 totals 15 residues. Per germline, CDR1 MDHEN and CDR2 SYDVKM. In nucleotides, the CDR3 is TGTGCCAGCAGTAACTCAGGGTTCGTGAACACTGAAGCTTTCTTT. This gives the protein CASSNSGFVNTEAFF.

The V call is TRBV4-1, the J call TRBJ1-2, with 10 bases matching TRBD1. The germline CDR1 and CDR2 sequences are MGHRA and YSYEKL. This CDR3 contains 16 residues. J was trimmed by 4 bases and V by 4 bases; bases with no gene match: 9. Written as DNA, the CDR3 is TGCGCCAGCAGCCCTACCGGGACAGGGGCCAGCTATGGCTACACCTTC. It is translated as CASSPTGTGASYGYTF.

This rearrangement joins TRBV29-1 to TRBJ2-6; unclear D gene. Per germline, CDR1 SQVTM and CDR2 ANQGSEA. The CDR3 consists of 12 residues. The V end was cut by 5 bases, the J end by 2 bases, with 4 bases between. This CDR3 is CSVMAGANVLTF. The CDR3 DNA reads TGCAGCGTTATGGCTGGGGCCAACGTCCTGACTTTC.

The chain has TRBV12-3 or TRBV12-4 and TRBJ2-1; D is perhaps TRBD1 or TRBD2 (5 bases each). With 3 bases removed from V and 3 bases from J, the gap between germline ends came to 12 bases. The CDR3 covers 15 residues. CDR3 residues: CASSLGDRFYNEQFF. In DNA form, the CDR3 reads TGTGCCAGCAGTTTGGGGGATCGGTTCTACAATGAGCAGTTCTTC.

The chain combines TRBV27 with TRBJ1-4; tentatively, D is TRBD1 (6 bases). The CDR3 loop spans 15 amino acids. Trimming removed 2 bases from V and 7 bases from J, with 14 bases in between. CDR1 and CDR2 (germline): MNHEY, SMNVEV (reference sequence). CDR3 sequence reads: CASSLNRAGREKLFF. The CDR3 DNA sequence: TGTGCCAGCAGTTTAAACAGGGCAGGACGTGAAAAACTGTTTTTT.

CDR3: CSVETSGGAYTQYF. CDR3 in DNA: TGCAGCGTTGAGACTAGCGGGGGGGCCTATACGCAGTATTTT. This chain joins TRBV29-1 and TRBJ2-3; 14 bases fit TRBD2. CDR3 length equals 14 residues. The J segment lost 7 bases and the V segment lost 3 bases, leaving 3 bases of the junction unmatched. Germline values: CDR1 SQVTM, CDR2 ANQGSEA.

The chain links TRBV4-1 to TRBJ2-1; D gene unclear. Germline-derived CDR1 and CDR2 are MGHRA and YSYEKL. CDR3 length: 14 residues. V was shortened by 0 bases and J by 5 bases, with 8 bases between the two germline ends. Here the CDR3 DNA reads TGCGCCAGCAGCCAAGATCTTTCGGACAATGAGCAGTTCTTC. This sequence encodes CASSQDLSDNEQFF.

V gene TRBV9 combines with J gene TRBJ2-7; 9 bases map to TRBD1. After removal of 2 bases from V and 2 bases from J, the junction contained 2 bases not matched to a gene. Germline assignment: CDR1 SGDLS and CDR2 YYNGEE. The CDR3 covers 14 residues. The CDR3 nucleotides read TGTGCCAGCAGCGTCGGGACAGGGACCTACGAGCAGTACTTC. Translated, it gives CASSVGTGTYEQYF.

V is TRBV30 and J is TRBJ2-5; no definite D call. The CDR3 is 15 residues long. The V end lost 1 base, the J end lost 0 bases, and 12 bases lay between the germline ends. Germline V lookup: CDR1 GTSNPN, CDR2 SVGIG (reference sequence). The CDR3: CAWSDIGSYQETQYF. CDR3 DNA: TGTGCCTGGAGTGACATTGGTAGCTACCAAGAGACCCAGTACTTC.

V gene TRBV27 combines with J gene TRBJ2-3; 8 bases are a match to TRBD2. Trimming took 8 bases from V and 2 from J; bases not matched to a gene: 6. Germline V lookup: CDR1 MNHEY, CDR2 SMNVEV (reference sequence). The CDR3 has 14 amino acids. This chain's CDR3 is CASGIAGNTDTQYF. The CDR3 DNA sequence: TGTGCCAGCGGTATAGCGGGAAACACAGATACGCAGTATTTT.

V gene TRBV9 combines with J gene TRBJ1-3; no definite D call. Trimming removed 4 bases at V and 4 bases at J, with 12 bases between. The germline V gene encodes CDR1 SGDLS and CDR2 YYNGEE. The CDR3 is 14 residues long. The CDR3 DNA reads TGTGCCAGCAGCCCCATACGGGCGGGAAACACCATATATTTT. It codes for CASSPIRAGNTIYF.

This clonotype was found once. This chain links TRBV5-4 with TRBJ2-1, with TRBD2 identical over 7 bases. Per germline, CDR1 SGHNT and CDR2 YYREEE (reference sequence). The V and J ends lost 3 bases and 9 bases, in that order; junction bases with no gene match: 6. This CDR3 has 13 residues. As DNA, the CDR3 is TGTGCCAGCAGCTGGACTAGAGCCGGTGAGCAGTTCTTC. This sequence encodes CASSWTRAGEQFF.

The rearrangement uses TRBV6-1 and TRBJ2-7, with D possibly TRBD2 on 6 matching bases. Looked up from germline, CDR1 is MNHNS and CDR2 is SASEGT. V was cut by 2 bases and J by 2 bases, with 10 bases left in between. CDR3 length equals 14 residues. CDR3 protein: CASSEYWGAYEQYF. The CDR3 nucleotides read TGTGCCAGCAGTGAATATTGGGGGGCCTACGAGCAGTACTTC.

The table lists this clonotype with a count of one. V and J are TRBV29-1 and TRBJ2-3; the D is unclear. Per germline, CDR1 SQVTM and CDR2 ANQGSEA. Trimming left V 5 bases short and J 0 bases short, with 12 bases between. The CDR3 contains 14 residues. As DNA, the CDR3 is TGCAGCGTTACAGAGTCAATCAGCACAGATACGCAGTATTTT. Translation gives CSVTESISTDTQYF.

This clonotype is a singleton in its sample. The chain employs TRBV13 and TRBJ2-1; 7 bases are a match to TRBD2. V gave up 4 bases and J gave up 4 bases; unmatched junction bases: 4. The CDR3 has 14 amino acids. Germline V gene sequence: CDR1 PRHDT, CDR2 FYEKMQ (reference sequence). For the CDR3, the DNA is TGTGCCAGCAGCTCTCCGGGACTATACAATGAGCAGTTCTTC. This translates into CASSSPGLYNEQFF. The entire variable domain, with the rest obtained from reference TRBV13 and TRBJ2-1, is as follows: AAGVIQSPRHLIKEKRETATLKCYPIPRHDTVYWYQQGPGQDPQFLISFYEKMQSDKGSIPDRFSAQQFSDYHSELNMSSLELGDSALYFCASSSPGLYNEQFFGPGTRLTVL.

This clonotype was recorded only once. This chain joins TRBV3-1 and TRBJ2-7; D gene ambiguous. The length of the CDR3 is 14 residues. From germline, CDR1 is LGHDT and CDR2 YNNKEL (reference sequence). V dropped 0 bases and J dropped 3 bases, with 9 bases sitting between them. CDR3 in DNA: TGTGCCAGCAGCCAAGATCTGTCTAACTACGAGCAGTACTTC. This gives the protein CASSQDLSNYEQYF.

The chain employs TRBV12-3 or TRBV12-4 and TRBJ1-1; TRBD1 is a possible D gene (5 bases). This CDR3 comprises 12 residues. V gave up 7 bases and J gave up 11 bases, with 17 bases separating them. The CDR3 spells CASKLGGGGAFF. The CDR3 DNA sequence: TGTGCCAGCAAACTCGGGGGAGGTGGGGCTTTCTTT.

The CDR3 DNA follows: TGCAGTGCTAGAGTGGGAGAGCCTTACGAGCAGTACTTC. It encodes CSARVGEPYEQYF. The chain has TRBV20-1 and TRBJ2-7, with D possibly being TRBD2 (5 bases). CDR3 length equals 13 residues. Looked up from germline, CDR1 is DFQATT and CDR2 is SNEGSKA (reference sequence). Trimming cost V 1 base and J 4 bases, with 11 bases left between them.

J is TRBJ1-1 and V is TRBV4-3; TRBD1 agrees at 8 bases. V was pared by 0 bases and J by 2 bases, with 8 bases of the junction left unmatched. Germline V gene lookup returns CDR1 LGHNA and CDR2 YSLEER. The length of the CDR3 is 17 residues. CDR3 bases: TGCGCCAGCAGCCAAGAACCCGCCCAGGGGGCCAACACTGAAGCTTTCTTT. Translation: CASSQEPAQGANTEAFF.